Listed below are T cell receptor beta chains from one sample, sequenced in a study of T cell responses to AZD1222 COVID-19 vaccine. Measured with immunoSEQ multiplex PCR; TCRdb has only the in-frame clones, and not every one. The table lists more than 150,000 clones, around 88% of them singletons, with around 0.5% in the top ten. The material sequenced was peripheral blood, taken on day 0 of AZD1222 vaccination. These receptors were obtained from an adult in good health. Each CDR3 is given with its conserved first and last residue. D genes are given only for firm matches. A row's size may be missing; if present it is once, few, many or a size class.

v_call	d_call	j_call	clone_size	cdr3_aa	cdr3_nt
TRBV5-1	-	TRBJ2-6	-	CASSWTGTEASGANVLTF	TGCGCCAGCAGCTGGACTGGGACCGAAGCCTCTGGGGCCAACGTCCTGACTTTC
TRBV15	TRBD1	TRBJ1-2	-	CATSRAGGDGYTF	TGTGCCACCAGCAGAGCAGGGGGGGATGGCTACACCTTC
TRBV9	-	TRBJ1-2	once	CASSVELGSDGYTF	TGTGCCAGCAGCGTAGAGCTGGGTTCCGATGGCTACACCTTC
TRBV28	TRBD1	TRBJ1-6	-	CASSSGGWDSPLHF	TGTGCCAGCAGTTCAGGGGGGTGGGATTCACCCCTCCACTTT
TRBV19	TRBD2	TRBJ2-3	-	CASSIASGGPADTQYF	TGTGCCAGTAGTATAGCTAGCGGGGGCCCCGCAGATACGCAGTATTTT
TRBV5-5	-	TRBJ2-2	-	CASSSRGTGELFF	TGTGCCAGCAGCTCGAGGGGCACCGGGGAGCTGTTTTTT
TRBV5-6	TRBD2	TRBJ2-2	-	CASSQGLAYTGELFF	TGTGCCAGCAGCCAGGGACTAGCTTACACCGGGGAGCTGTTTTTT
TRBV7-2	TRBD2	TRBJ2-3	-	CASRQVVAGVTLFTDTQYF	TGTGCCAGCAGACAGGTGGTAGCGGGGGTTACCCTCTTCACAGATACGCAGTATTTT
TRBV7-3	TRBD1	TRBJ2-2	few	CASSGQGNTGELFF	TGTGCCAGCAGCGGACAGGGGAACACCGGGGAGCTGTTTTTT
TRBV12-3/TRBV12-4	-	TRBJ1-4	-	CASSYGEKLFF	TGTGCCAGCAGTTACGGTGAAAAACTGTTTTTT
TRBV4-1	-	TRBJ2-7	-	CASSQPRDGRSSYEQYF	TGCGCCAGCAGCCAGCCCAGGGACGGTAGAAGCTCCTACGAGCAGTACTTC
TRBV20-1	-	TRBJ1-2	-	CSASPLDIDYGYTF	TGCAGTGCTAGTCCCCTCGACATCGACTATGGCTACACCTTC
TRBV13	TRBD2	TRBJ2-3	-	CASSSLPGGPDTQYF	TGTGCCAGCAGCTCCCTCCCGGGGGGGCCAGATACGCAGTATTTT
TRBV28	TRBD2	TRBJ2-7	-	CASGRAYEQYF	TGTGCCAGCGGGAGGGCCTACGAGCAGTACTTC
TRBV4-1	TRBD2	TRBJ2-2	-	CASSQEPGRSTAGELFF	TGCGCCAGCAGCCAAGAACCCGGGAGGTCGACCGCCGGGGAGCTGTTTTTT
TRBV3-1/TRBV3-2	TRBD2	TRBJ2-7	-	CASSQGREGYEQYF	TGTGCCAGCAGCCAAGGGCGGGAGGGTTACGAGCAGTACTTC
TRBV11-2	-	TRBJ1-4	-	CASSLEGGLHEKLFF	TGTGCCAGCAGCTTAGAAGGGGGGCTACATGAAAAACTGTTTTTT
TRBV5-1	-	TRBJ2-5	-	CASSFQGRETQYF	TGCGCCAGCAGCTTCCAAGGCCGAGAGACCCAGTACTTC
TRBV11-2	TRBD1	TRBJ2-1	-	CASSEFDRGAYNEQFF	TGTGCCAGCAGCGAATTTGACAGGGGCGCCTACAATGAGCAGTTCTTC
TRBV6-5	-	TRBJ2-1	-	CASSSTGERFF	TGTGCCAGCAGTTCAACAGGCGAGCGGTTCTTC
TRBV29-1	-	TRBJ1-4	-	CSVVPEQVETLFF	TGCAGCGTTGTTCCAGAACAGGTTGAAACACTGTTTTTT
TRBV7-2	-	TRBJ2-5	-	CASSQAPTETQYF	TGTGCCAGCAGCCAGGCCCCGACGGAGACCCAGTACTTC
TRBV5-1	-	TRBJ1-5	-	CASSPSGTMQPQHF	TGCGCCAGCAGCCCGTCCGGGACGATGCAGCCCCAGCATTTT
TRBV12-5	-	TRBJ1-5	once	CASGLVLGGSSNQPQHF	TGTGCTAGTGGTTTGGTACTGGGCGGATCTAGCAATCAGCCCCAGCATTTT
TRBV30	-	TRBJ1-2	-	CAWQIRGQAAYGYTF	TGTGCCTGGCAGATTAGGGGACAAGCGGCTTATGGCTACACCTTC
TRBV11-3	TRBD1	TRBJ2-3	-	CASSQRGQGEGGDTQYF	TGTGCCAGCAGCCAGCGTGGACAGGGTGAAGGAGGGGATACGCAGTATTTT
TRBV6-4	-	TRBJ2-2	-	CASSVQRNTGELFF	TGTGCCAGCAGCGTTCAGAGGAACACCGGGGAGCTGTTTTTT
TRBV11-2	TRBD2	TRBJ2-3	-	CASRFRLGLVGTDTQYF	TGTGCCAGCAGATTTAGATTAGGACTAGTGGGCACAGATACGCAGTATTTT
TRBV5-4	-	TRBJ1-4	-	CASSFGYKTNEKLFF	TGTGCCAGCAGCTTCGGGTATAAGACTAATGAAAAACTGTTTTTT
TRBV5-4	-	TRBJ1-1	-	CASSLGGALTEAFF	TGTGCCAGCAGCTTGGGAGGGGCGCTGACTGAAGCTTTCTTT
TRBV2	-	TRBJ1-1	-	CASGRDTEAFF	TGTGCCAGTGGAAGGGACACTGAAGCTTTCTTT
TRBV7-2	TRBD1	TRBJ2-2	-	CASSSGQGRNGELFF	TGTGCCAGCAGCTCCGGACAGGGCCGGAACGGGGAGCTGTTTTTT
TRBV7-3	-	TRBJ2-5	-	CASSIGTAGETQYF	TGTGCCAGCAGCATCGGGACAGCGGGCGAGACCCAGTACTTC
TRBV25-1	-	TRBJ2-2	-	CASMELNTGELFF	TGTGCCAGCATGGAACTGAACACCGGGGAGCTGTTTTTT
TRBV2	-	TRBJ2-7	-	CASSTTGTEAYEQYF	TGTGCCAGCAGTACGACCGGGACCGAAGCCTACGAGCAGTACTTC
TRBV11-2	-	TRBJ2-7	-	CASSLMIASAAYEQYF	TGTGCCAGCAGCCTAATGATTGCTAGCGCCGCCTACGAGCAGTACTTC
TRBV6-4	-	TRBJ1-1	-	CASSDSSRGVTEAFF	TGTGCCAGCAGTGACTCATCGAGGGGGGTGACTGAAGCTTTCTTT
TRBV4-2	TRBD1	TRBJ2-7	few	CASSAGQGDYEQYF	TGTGCCAGCAGCGCGGGACAGGGGGACTACGAGCAGTACTTC
TRBV6-2/TRBV6-3	-	TRBJ1-2	-	CASSYSYGYTF	TGTGCCAGCAGTTACAGCTATGGCTACACCTTC
TRBV19	-	TRBJ1-3	-	CATGGAKGNTIYF	TGTGCTACGGGGGGGGCTAAAGGAAACACCATATATTTT
TRBV15	-	TRBJ1-1	-	CATSSDGGDTEAFF	TGTGCCACCAGCTCGGACGGGGGGGACACTGAAGCTTTCTTT
TRBV7-9	-	TRBJ2-7	-	CASSLVRVGLLHEQYF	TGTGCCAGCAGCTTAGTGCGGGTTGGACTACTGCACGAGCAGTACTTC
TRBV29-1	TRBD1	TRBJ1-1	-	CSVMTGGAYTEAFF	TGCAGCGTTATGACAGGGGGGGCTTACACTGAAGCTTTCTTT
TRBV19	TRBD1	TRBJ2-7	once	CASQGQGADEQYF	TGTGCCAGTCAGGGACAGGGGGCTGACGAGCAGTACTTC
TRBV19	TRBD2	TRBJ2-1	-	CASRFPKRGNDEQFF	TGTGCCAGTCGTTTTCCGAAGCGGGGAAATGATGAGCAGTTCTTC
TRBV6-5	-	TRBJ2-5	-	CASKRWETQYF	TGTGCCAGCAAGAGATGGGAGACCCAGTACTTC
TRBV7-2	-	TRBJ2-1	-	CASSLGGVDNEQFF	TGTGCCAGCAGCTTAGGGGGGGTGGACAATGAGCAGTTCTTC
TRBV30	-	TRBJ2-7	once	CAWSAGDQAEQYF	TGTGCCTGGAGTGCCGGGGACCAGGCCGAGCAGTACTTC
TRBV9	-	TRBJ1-3	-	CASSDEDVNENTIYF	TGTGCCAGCAGCGATGAGGATGTTAACGAAAACACCATATATTTT
TRBV2	-	TRBJ1-2	few	CASSELGNYGYTF	TGTGCCAGCAGTGAGTTAGGGAACTATGGCTACACCTTC
TRBV4-1	-	TRBJ2-7	-	CASSQPGRAYEQYF	TGCGCCAGCAGCCAACCCGGTAGAGCCTACGAGCAGTACTTC
TRBV6-5	-	TRBJ2-7	once	CASSSNYEQYF	TGTGCCAGCAGTTCTAACTACGAGCAGTACTTC
TRBV2	-	TRBJ1-5	-	CASSGEGRAIFGPQHF	TGTGCCAGCAGTGGCGAGGGACGAGCGATATTCGGCCCCCAGCATTTT
TRBV7-2	-	TRBJ1-5	-	CASSIGRETRPQHF	TGTGCCAGCAGCATTGGACGGGAGACTCGGCCCCAGCATTTT
TRBV28	-	TRBJ2-7	-	CASSSGAPEQYF	TGTGCCAGCAGTTCGGGGGCGCCCGAGCAGTACTTC
TRBV27	-	TRBJ2-7	-	CASSPTRDEQYF	TGTGCCAGCAGTCCGACCCGAGACGAGCAGTACTTC